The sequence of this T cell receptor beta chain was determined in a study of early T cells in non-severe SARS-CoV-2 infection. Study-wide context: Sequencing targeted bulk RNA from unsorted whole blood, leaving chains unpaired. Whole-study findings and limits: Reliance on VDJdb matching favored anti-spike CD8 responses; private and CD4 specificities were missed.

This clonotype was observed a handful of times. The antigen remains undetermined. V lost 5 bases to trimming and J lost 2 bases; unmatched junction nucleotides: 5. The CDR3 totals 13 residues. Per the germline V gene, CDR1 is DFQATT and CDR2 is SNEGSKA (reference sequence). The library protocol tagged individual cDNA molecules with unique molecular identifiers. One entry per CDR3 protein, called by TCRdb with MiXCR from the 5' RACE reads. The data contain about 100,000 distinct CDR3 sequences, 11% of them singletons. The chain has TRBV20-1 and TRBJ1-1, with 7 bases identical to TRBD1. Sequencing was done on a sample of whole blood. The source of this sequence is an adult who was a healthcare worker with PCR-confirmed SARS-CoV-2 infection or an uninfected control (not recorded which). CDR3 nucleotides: TGCAGTGCTTCGGACAGGCGCAACACTGAAGCTTTCTTT. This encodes CSASDRRNTEAFF.